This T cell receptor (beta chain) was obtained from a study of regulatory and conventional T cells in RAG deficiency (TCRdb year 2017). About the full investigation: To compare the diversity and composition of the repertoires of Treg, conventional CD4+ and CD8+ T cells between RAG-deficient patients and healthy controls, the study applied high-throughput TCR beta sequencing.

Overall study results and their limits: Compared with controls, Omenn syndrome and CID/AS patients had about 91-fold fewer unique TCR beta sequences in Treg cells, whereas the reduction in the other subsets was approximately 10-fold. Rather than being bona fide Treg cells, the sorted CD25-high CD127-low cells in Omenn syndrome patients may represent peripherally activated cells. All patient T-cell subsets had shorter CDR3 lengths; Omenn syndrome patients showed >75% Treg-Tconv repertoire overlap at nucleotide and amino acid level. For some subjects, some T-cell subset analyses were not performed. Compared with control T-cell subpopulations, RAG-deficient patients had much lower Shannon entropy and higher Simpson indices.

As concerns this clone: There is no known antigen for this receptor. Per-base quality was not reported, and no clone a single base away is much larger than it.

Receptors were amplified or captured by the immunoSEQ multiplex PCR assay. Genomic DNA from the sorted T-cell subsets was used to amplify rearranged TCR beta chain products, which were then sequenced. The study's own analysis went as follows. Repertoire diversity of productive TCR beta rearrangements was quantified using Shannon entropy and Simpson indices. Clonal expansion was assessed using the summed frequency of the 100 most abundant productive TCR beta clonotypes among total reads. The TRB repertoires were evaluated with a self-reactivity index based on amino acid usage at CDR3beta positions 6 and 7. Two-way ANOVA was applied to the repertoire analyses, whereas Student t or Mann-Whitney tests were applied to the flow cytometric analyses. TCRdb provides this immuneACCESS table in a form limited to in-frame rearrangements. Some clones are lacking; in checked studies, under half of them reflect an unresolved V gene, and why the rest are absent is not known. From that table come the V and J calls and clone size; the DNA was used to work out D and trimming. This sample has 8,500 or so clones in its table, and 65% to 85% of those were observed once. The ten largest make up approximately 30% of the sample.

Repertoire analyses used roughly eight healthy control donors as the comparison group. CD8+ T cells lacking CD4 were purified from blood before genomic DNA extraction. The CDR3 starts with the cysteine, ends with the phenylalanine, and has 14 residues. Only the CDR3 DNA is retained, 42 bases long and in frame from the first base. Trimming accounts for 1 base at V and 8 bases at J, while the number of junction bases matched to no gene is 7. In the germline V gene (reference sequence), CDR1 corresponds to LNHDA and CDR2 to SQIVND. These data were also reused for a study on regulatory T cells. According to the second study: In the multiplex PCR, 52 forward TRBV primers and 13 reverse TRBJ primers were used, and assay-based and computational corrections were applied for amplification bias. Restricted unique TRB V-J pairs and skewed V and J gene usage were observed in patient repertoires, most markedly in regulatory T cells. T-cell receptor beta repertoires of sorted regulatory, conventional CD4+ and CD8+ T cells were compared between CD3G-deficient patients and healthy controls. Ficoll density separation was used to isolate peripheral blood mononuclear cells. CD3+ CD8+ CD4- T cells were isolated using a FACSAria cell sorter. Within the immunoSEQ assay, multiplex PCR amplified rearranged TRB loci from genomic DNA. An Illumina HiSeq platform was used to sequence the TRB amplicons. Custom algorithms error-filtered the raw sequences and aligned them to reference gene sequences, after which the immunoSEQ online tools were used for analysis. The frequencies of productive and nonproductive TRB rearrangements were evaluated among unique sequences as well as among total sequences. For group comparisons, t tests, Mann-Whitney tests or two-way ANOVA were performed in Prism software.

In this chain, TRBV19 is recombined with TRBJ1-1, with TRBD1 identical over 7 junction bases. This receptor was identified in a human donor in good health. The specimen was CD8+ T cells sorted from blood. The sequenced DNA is TGTGCCAGTAGTATAGTCACAGGGGATCCAGAAGCTTTCTTT. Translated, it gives CASSIVTGDPEAFF.